This is a list of T cell receptor beta chains from one sample in a study of T cell responses to AZD1222 COVID-19 vaccine. TCRdb's copy holds only in-frame clones and misses some; the assay was immunoSEQ multiplex PCR. The sample lists 150,000 to 200,000 clones, about 90% occurring once. This specimen consisted of peripheral blood, obtained 28 days after the second dose of the MenACWY control vaccine. The receptors shown here come from an adult who received the MenACWY meningococcal vaccine as a control. Each CDR3 is given with its conserved first and last residue. D genes are given only for firm matches. Clone size is shown for a subset of rows, as once, few, many or a class of expanded clone.

size: -
D: -
V: TRBV4-3
J: TRBJ2-3
CDR3: CASSQEAGYTQYF
DNA: TGCGCCAGCAGCCAGGAGGCGGGATATACGCAGTATTTT

size: once
D: TRBD1
V: TRBV4-1
J: TRBJ1-4
CDR3: CASSHLQGAGEKLFF
DNA: TGCGCCAGCAGCCACCTACAGGGGGCGGGTGAAAAACTGTTTTTT

size: -
D: -
V: TRBV28
J: TRBJ2-7
CDR3: CASSSYKNLAGVYEQYF
DNA: TGTGCCAGCAGTTCCTATAAGAATTTAGCAGGGGTCTACGAGCAGTACTTC

size: -
D: -
V: TRBV10-1
J: TRBJ1-2
CDR3: CASSEALNYGYTF
DNA: TGCGCCAGCAGTGAAGCCTTGAACTATGGCTACACCTTC

size: -
D: TRBD1
V: TRBV6-4
J: TRBJ2-6
CDR3: CASSSGTGVFGANVLTF
DNA: TGTGCCAGCAGTTCTGGGACAGGGGTTTTTGGGGCCAACGTCCTGACTTTC

size: -
D: -
V: TRBV30
J: TRBJ1-3
CDR3: CAWRPGWNTIYF
DNA: TGTGCCTGGAGACCAGGTTGGAACACCATATATTTT

size: -
D: TRBD1
V: TRBV5-1
J: TRBJ2-7
CDR3: CASSGAGTGYYEQYF
DNA: TGCGCCAGCAGCGGAGCCGGGACAGGGTACTACGAGCAGTACTTC

size: -
D: -
V: TRBV5-1
J: TRBJ2-7
CDR3: CASSTITGTYEQYF
DNA: TGCGCCAGCAGCACCATCACTGGTACCTACGAGCAGTACTTC

size: -
D: -
V: TRBV5-5
J: TRBJ1-1
CDR3: CASSLDSNTEAFF
DNA: TGTGCCAGCAGCTTGGACAGCAACACTGAAGCTTTCTTT

size: -
D: -
V: TRBV30
J: TRBJ1-5
CDR3: CAWSVGAGISNQPQHF
DNA: TGTGCCTGGAGTGTAGGGGCAGGGATTAGCAATCAGCCCCAGCATTTT

size: -
D: TRBD1
V: TRBV6-2/TRBV6-3
J: TRBJ1-1
CDR3: CASSRHNRGPPEAFF
DNA: TGTGCCAGCAGTCGCCACAACAGGGGGCCCCCTGAAGCTTTCTTT

size: few
D: -
V: TRBV29-1
J: TRBJ1-1
CDR3: CSVDGMNTEAFF
DNA: TGCAGCGTTGACGGCATGAACACTGAAGCTTTCTTT

size: -
D: -
V: TRBV20-1
J: TRBJ1-5
CDR3: CSASRPNQPQHF
DNA: TGCAGTGCTAGTAGACCCAATCAGCCCCAGCATTTT

size: few
D: TRBD2
V: TRBV6-2/TRBV6-3
J: TRBJ2-7
CDR3: CASSASSGNFIEQYF
DNA: TGTGCCAGCAGTGCATCTAGCGGAAATTTTATTGAGCAGTACTTC

size: -
D: TRBD2
V: TRBV27
J: TRBJ2-7
CDR3: CASSAGLAAYEQYF
DNA: TGTGCCAGCAGCGCGGGACTAGCGGCCTACGAGCAGTACTTC

size: -
D: TRBD2
V: TRBV18
J: TRBJ2-7
CDR3: CASSPSGRGYYEQYF
DNA: TGTGCCAGCTCCCCGTCGGGGAGGGGATACTACGAGCAGTACTTC

size: -
D: -
V: TRBV10-3
J: TRBJ1-5
CDR3: CAISEDYSNQPQHF
DNA: TGTGCCATCAGCGAAGATTATAGCAATCAGCCCCAGCATTTT

size: -
D: -
V: TRBV7-2
J: TRBJ1-6
CDR3: CASSLVGEDGSPLHF
DNA: TGTGCCAGCAGCTTAGTGGGGGAAGACGGTTCACCCCTCCACTTT

size: -
D: -
V: TRBV19
J: TRBJ2-2
CDR3: CASSIRRTGELFF
DNA: TGTGCCAGTAGTATTAGAAGGACCGGGGAGCTGTTTTTT

size: -
D: -
V: TRBV5-4
J: TRBJ1-2
CDR3: CASSLVDTNYGYTF
DNA: TGTGCCAGCAGCTTGGTCGACACTAACTATGGCTACACCTTC

size: -
D: -
V: TRBV28
J: TRBJ1-5
CDR3: CASSLTDSNQPQHF
DNA: TGTGCCAGCAGTTTGACAGATAGCAATCAGCCCCAGCATTTT

size: -
D: -
V: TRBV7-8
J: TRBJ1-1
CDR3: CASSLARRDTEAFF
DNA: TGTGCCAGCAGCTTAGCGCGGAGGGATACTGAAGCTTTCTTT

size: -
D: -
V: TRBV7-9
J: TRBJ1-1
CDR3: CASSSVGGKTEAFF
DNA: TGTGCCAGCAGCTCTGTCGGGGGGAAAACTGAAGCTTTCTTT

size: -
D: -
V: TRBV29-1
J: TRBJ1-2
CDR3: CSVQGVGYGYTF
DNA: TGCAGCGTCCAAGGGGTCGGCTATGGCTACACCTTC